The 8 T cell receptor beta chains listed next were all sequenced from one sample in a study of blood T cell repertoires in COVID-19. Libraries were prepared by immunoSEQ multiplex PCR; TCRdb keeps only in-frame clonotypes and omits some of them. The repertoire has about 14,000 clones, around 91% of them found once; the top ten carry 20% to 25%. The specimen was peripheral blood. The receptors originated from a human donor with active COVID-19. The donor label of this sample is uncertain.

This clone was seen a handful of times. CDR3 sequence: CATYYTIYF. As DNA, the CDR3 is TGTGCCACTTATTACACCATATATTTT. This sequence joins TRBV21-1 and TRBJ1-3. TRBV21-1 is noted as a pseudogene. There are 9 residues in the CDR3.

The chain carries TRBV5-1 and TRBJ2-1; 9 bases agree with TRBD1. CDR3 length equals 16 residues. The germline gives CDR1 SGHRS, CDR2 YFSETQ. After removal of 0 bases from V and 8 bases from J, the junction contained 9 bases not matched to a gene. CDR3 residues: CASSLEGTGKVHEQFF. Written as DNA, the CDR3 is TGCGCCAGCAGCTTGGAGGGGACAGGGAAGGTCCATGAGCAGTTCTTC.

The sample holds one count of this clone. The rearrangement joins TRBV5-6 to TRBJ1-1; D may be TRBD1 (6 bases). CDR3 length equals 16 residues. Trimming removed 2 bases from V and 1 base from J, with 15 bases in between. Germline V gives CDR1 SGHDT, CDR2 YYEEEE. Here the CDR3 reads CASSFLSRGGNTEAFF. The CDR3 DNA sequence: TGTGCCAGCAGCTTTCTGTCGCGAGGGGGGAACACTGAAGCTTTCTTT.

The chain has TRBV19 and TRBJ1-4; TRBD1 aligns across 10 bases. The CDR3 runs 17 residues. Germline V gene lookup returns CDR1 LNHDA and CDR2 SQIVND (reference sequence). V shed 5 bases, J shed 7 bases, and the junction held 13 bases outside the gene matches. The CDR3 region has the DNA TGTGCCAGTAGTCTGGGGACAGGGGTGGAAGGGACTGAAAAACTGTTTTTT. Its translation is CASSLGTGVEGTEKLFF.

The chain employs TRBV6-5 and TRBJ2-7; perhaps TRBD2 as D (6 bases). CDR1 MNHEY and CDR2 SVGAGI come from the germline V gene. The CDR3 has 14 amino acids. Between the trimmed V and J ends, which lost 6 bases and 2 bases, there was a span of 14 bases. This CDR3 reads CASRGRQGPYEQYF. Written as DNA, the CDR3 is TGTGCCAGCAGGGGGAGGCAGGGTCCCTACGAGCAGTACTTC.

The genes are TRBV5-1 and TRBJ1-6; 7 bases agree with TRBD1. The CDR3 spans 14 residues. J was trimmed by 5 bases and V by 4 bases; bases with no gene match: 3. Per germline, CDR1 SGHRS and CDR2 YFSETQ. The CDR3 here is CASSRQGDNSPLHF. CDR3 sequence (DNA): TGCGCCAGCAGCCGACAGGGTGATAATTCACCCCTCCACTTT.

The chain couples TRBV7-9 to TRBJ1-5; 8 positions agree with TRBD1. The germline V gene encodes CDR1 SEHNR and CDR2 FQNEAQ (reference sequence). The CDR3 totals 15 residues. The junction had 5 bases not matched to a gene; V was cut back by 5 bases and J by 2 bases. CDR3: CASSRGQAGNQPQHF. DNA for the CDR3: TGTGCCAGCAGCCGGGGACAGGCGGGCAATCAGCCCCAGCATTTT.

The CDR3 reads CASSFRQEETQYF. The CDR3 region has the DNA TGCGCCAGCAGCTTCCGCCAGGAAGAGACCCAGTACTTC. The rearrangement links TRBV5-1 to TRBJ2-5; D unresolved. CDR3 length equals 13 residues. The germline V and J ends were trimmed by 2 bases and 3 bases, with 8 bases remaining between them. From germline, CDR1 is SGHRS and CDR2 YFSETQ.